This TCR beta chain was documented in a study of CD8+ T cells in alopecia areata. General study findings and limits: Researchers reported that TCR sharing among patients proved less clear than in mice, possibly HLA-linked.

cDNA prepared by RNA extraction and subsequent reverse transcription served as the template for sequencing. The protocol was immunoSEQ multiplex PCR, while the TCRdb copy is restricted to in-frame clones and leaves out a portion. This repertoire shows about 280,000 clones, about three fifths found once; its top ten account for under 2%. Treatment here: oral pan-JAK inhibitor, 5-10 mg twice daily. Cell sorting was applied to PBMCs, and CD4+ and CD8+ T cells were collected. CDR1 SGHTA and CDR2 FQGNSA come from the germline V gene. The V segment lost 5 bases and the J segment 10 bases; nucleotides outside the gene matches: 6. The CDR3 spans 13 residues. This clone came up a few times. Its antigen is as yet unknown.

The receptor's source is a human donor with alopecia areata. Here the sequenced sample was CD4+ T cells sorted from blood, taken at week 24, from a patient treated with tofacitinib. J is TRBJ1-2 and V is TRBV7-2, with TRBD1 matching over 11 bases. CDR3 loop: CASSIGQGADYTF. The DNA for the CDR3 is TGTGCCAGCAGCATCGGACAGGGGGCTGACTACACCTTC.